This TCR beta chain was observed in a study of human T cells and chemical hapten exposure. V was trimmed by 4 bases and J by 8 bases, leaving 12 bases between them. This CDR3 is 13 amino acids long. Germline V gene sequence: CDR1 LGHDT, CDR2 YNNKEL (reference sequence). This clonotype has a handful of counts. The antigen remains undetermined. Time point defined: patch test 3, about 24 weeks after DPC sensitization. The treatment was: therapeutic diphenylcyclopropenone sensitization with weekly scalp DPC. One entry per CDR3 protein, called by TCRdb with MiXCR from the RACE reads. The table shows approximately 97,000 distinct CDR3 sequences, with around a quarter occurring only once. Study findings and constraints: A positive correlation with patch test score was shown by PT1 expanded TCR counts.

The chain is built from TRBV3-1 and TRBJ2-1, with unresolved D. This TCR was recovered from a man between 35 and 55 years old with alopecia areata. Some clones in this sample may be carry-over from other donors' samples. The source was whole blood, collected in connection with sensitization to the hapten diphenylcyclopropenone (DPC). The CDR3 loop reads CASSRKSGDEQFF. The CDR3 region has the DNA TGTGCCAGCAGCCGGAAGTCCGGAGATGAGCAGTTCTTC.